One sample yielded the 22 T cell receptor beta chains listed below, sequenced in a study of shared clonotypes between healthy human individuals. As defined, naive CD8 cells were CD45RO-negative and positively selected for CCR7, with terminally differentiated effector memory CD45RA+ cells excluded. Sequencing used immunoSEQ multiplex PCR; TCRdb keeps in-frame clones, though not all of them. The table lists 2 million to 2.5 million clones, 90% to 95% of them singletons, with over 1.5% in the top ten. The sequenced material came from naive CD8+ T cells from PBMCs. The origin of the receptors is a man between 18 and 35 years old in good health. Some clones in this sample may be carry-over from other donors' samples.

This chain joins TRBV9 and TRBJ2-2; 7 bases map to TRBD2. This CDR3 comprises 16 residues. Trimming took 4 bases from V and 0 from J; bases not matched to a gene: 6. The V gene's germline CDR1 is SGDLS and CDR2 YYNGEE. The CDR3 here is CASSIRGTTNTGELFF. CDR3 DNA: TGTGCCAGCAGCATACGCGGGACTACGAACACCGGGGAGCTGTTTTTT.

V and J are TRBV7-9 and TRBJ1-2; 9 bases agree with TRBD1. There are 14 residues in the CDR3. The J segment lost 5 bases and the V segment lost 5 bases, leaving 6 bases of the junction unmatched. The germline CDR1 and CDR2 sequences are SEHNR and FQNEAQ (reference sequence). DNA of the CDR3: TGTGCCAGCAGCCCCATGACAGGGGGATATGGCTACACCTTC. Protein product: CASSPMTGGYGYTF.

V usage is TRBV27 and J usage is TRBJ2-1; D possibly corresponds to TRBD2 (6 bases). With 8 bases removed from V and 6 bases from J, the gap between germline ends came to 20 bases. Germline CDR1 reads MNHEY; CDR2 reads SMNVEV (reference sequence). The CDR3 runs to 15 residues. CDR3 loop: CASAPPGGIPNEQFF. The DNA of the CDR3 is TGTGCCAGCGCCCCACCTGGGGGGATCCCCAATGAGCAGTTCTTC.

The V gene is TRBV5-6, the J gene TRBJ2-1, with D uncertain. With 7 bases removed from V and 5 bases from J, the gap between germline ends came to 7 bases. CDR1 SGHDT and CDR2 YYEEEE come from the germline V gene. CDR3 length: 11 residues. The CDR3 coding sequence is TGTGCCAGCGCGATAAACAATGAGCAGTTCTTC. This gives the protein CASAINNEQFF.

The chain employs TRBV4-2 and TRBJ2-1, with 8 nucleotides matching TRBD1. Germline V gene data show CDR1 as LGHNA and CDR2 as YNFKEQ. This CDR3 spans 13 amino acids. Trimming removed 1 base from V and 8 bases from J; junction bases left unmatched: 1. The CDR3 DNA is TGTGCCAGCAGCCAAGGGACAGGGTATGAGCAGTTCTTC. This translates into CASSQGTGYEQFF.

Note on this clone: Within the sample, other DNA sequences also encode this same CDR3. V is TRBV10-3 and J is TRBJ2-1; D might be TRBD1 (5 bases). This CDR3 spans 11 amino acids. Germline CDR1 ENHRY, CDR2 SYGVKD. With 6 bases removed from V and 7 bases from J, the gap between germline ends came to 7 bases. The chain's CDR3 is CAISAGNEQFF. The CDR3 coding sequence is TGTGCCATCAGCGCAGGGAATGAGCAGTTCTTC.

The CDR3 sequence is CASSLDGPPYEQYF. In nucleotides, the CDR3 is TGCGCCAGCAGCTTAGATGGGCCCCCGTACGAGCAGTACTTC. V usage is TRBV5-1 and J usage is TRBJ2-5; D gene ambiguous. The DNA end is a closer match to TRBJ2-7, so the J assignment may be wrong. The germline V gene has CDR1 SGHRS and CDR2 YFSETQ. The CDR3 is made up of 14 amino acids.

The rearrangement uses TRBV4-3 and TRBJ2-2, with TRBD2 matching 7 bases. The J segment lost 3 bases and the V segment lost 3 bases, leaving 4 bases of the junction unmatched. This CDR3 is built from 15 residues. CDR1 is LGHNA and CDR2 is YSLEER in the germline V gene. The CDR3 DNA reads TGCGCCAGCAGCCATGTCCTAGCGGACACCGGGGAGCTGTTTTTT. Its translation: CASSHVLADTGELFF.

V usage is TRBV4-2 and J usage is TRBJ2-1, with D tentatively TRBD1 (6 bases). CDR3 length: 18 amino acids. The germline gives CDR1 LGHNA, CDR2 YNFKEQ. Trimming took 2 bases from V and 5 from J, leaving 22 bases between them. The CDR3 region has the DNA TGTGCCAGCAGCCAACACATAAACCGGGACAACATCAACAATGAGCAGTTCTTC. Its protein product is CASSQHINRDNINNEQFF.

The V call is TRBV5-4, the J call TRBJ2-5; D is unclear. The CDR3 runs 11 residues. Between the trimmed V and J ends, which lost 3 bases and 1 base, there was a span of 1 base. Germline lookup yields CDR1 SGHNT and CDR2 YYREEE (reference sequence). The chain's CDR3 is CASSSQETQYF. The CDR3 nucleotides read TGTGCCAGCAGCTCCCAAGAGACCCAGTACTTC.

The rearrangement joins TRBV19 to TRBJ2-7; 8 bases line up with TRBD1. The CDR3 spans 13 residues. CDR1 is LNHDA and CDR2 is SQIVND in the germline V gene (reference sequence). V shed 7 bases, J shed 5 bases, and the junction held 7 bases outside the gene matches. In DNA, the CDR3 is TGTGCCAGTACCCCAGGGGGCCTCAACGAGCAGTACTTC. It yields the protein CASTPGGLNEQYF.

The chain has TRBV19 and TRBJ2-5; a weak D match, TRBD2 (5 bases). Germline-derived CDR1 and CDR2 are LNHDA and SQIVND (reference sequence). This CDR3 is built from 19 residues. Trimming pared 4 bases from V and 2 bases from J, leaving 26 bases between. The CDR3 loop reads CASSTTLDFPLTLQETQYF. CDR3 DNA sequence: TGTGCCAGTAGTACCACCCTGGACTTCCCCCTAACCCTTCAAGAGACCCAGTACTTC.

This clone appeared a few times. At the DNA level, this CDR3 is encoded by other sequences in the same sample as well. This rearrangement joins TRBV27 to TRBJ2-7; perhaps TRBD1 as D (6 bases). Trimming pared 3 bases from V and 3 bases from J, leaving 9 bases between. The V gene's germline CDR1 is MNHEY and CDR2 SMNVEV (reference sequence). The CDR3 extends over 13 amino acids. CDR3 coding DNA: TGTGCCAGCAGTTTTAGCAGGGGCTACGAGCAGTACTTC. Its translation is CASSFSRGYEQYF.

The chain joins TRBV27 to TRBJ2-3; 8 bases line up with TRBD1. Per germline, CDR1 MNHEY and CDR2 SMNVEV (reference sequence). The length of the CDR3 is 16 residues. The ends lost 5 bases at V and 6 bases at J; junction bases unmatched: 13. CDR3 residues: CASSRGGRGREDTQYF. Here the CDR3 DNA reads TGTGCCAGCAGTCGAGGAGGCAGGGGGCGCGAGGATACGCAGTATTTT.

The chain uses TRBV27 and TRBJ2-2, with D perhaps TRBD2 (6 bases). This CDR3 region has 17 residues. CDR1 is MNHEY, CDR2 SMNVEV, per germline (reference sequence). V dropped 8 bases and J dropped 5 bases, with 24 bases sitting between them. This CDR3 is CASSYGGSFGGTGELFF. In nucleotides, the CDR3 is TGTGCCAGCTCCTACGGAGGGTCCTTTGGGGGAACCGGGGAGCTGTTTTTT.

The chain recombines TRBV29-1 with TRBJ2-1; TRBD2 matches 11 bases. Trimming removed 1 base from V and 0 bases from J; junction bases left unmatched: 8. The CDR3 is 18 residues long. Germline V gives CDR1 SQVTM, CDR2 ANQGSEA. The chain's CDR3 is CSVEGTSGPIISYNEQFF. As DNA, the CDR3 is TGCAGCGTTGAAGGGACTAGCGGGCCTATAATCTCCTACAATGAGCAGTTCTTC.

V and J are TRBV7-2 and TRBJ2-3; no clear D. CDR3 length: 15 residues. CDR1 SGHTA and CDR2 FQGNSA come from the germline V gene. V was pared by 2 bases and J by 0 bases, with 9 bases between. In DNA form, the CDR3 reads TGTGCCAGCAGCTTACTCGTTACCAGCACAGATACGCAGTATTTT. Its protein product is CASSLLVTSTDTQYF.

As concerns this clone: Within the sample, other DNA sequences also encode this same CDR3. The gene calls are TRBV9 and TRBJ2-1; D is unresolved. This CDR3 is 15 amino acids long. V shed 1 base and J shed 0 bases, with 8 bases lying between them. Germline V gene lookup returns CDR1 SGDLS and CDR2 YYNGEE. The CDR3 coding sequence is TGTGCCAGCAGCGTATTGGCGGCCTCCTACAATGAGCAGTTCTTC. It is translated as CASSVLAASYNEQFF.

The gene calls are TRBV10-3 and TRBJ2-5; TRBD2 might be the D (6 bases). Germline V gene data show CDR1 as ENHRY and CDR2 as SYGVKD. With 2 bases removed from V and 4 bases from J, the gap between germline ends came to 11 bases. This CDR3 is built from 14 residues. CDR3 DNA sequence: TGTGCCATCAGTGAGGGCGGGGCGGGAGAGACCCAGTACTTC. Amino acids: CAISEGGAGETQYF.

Note on this clone: The same CDR3 arises from other DNA sequences in this sample as well. The V and J genes are TRBV9 and TRBJ2-2; D is uncertain. The length of the CDR3 is 13 residues. Germline V gene data show CDR1 as SGDLS and CDR2 as YYNGEE. Between the trimmed V and J ends, which lost 4 bases and 4 bases, there was a span of 8 bases. The chain's CDR3 is CASSPPSTGELFF. CDR3 nucleotide sequence: TGTGCCAGCAGCCCCCCGTCCACCGGGGAGCTGTTTTTT.

CDR3 coding DNA: TGTGCCACCACGTATATAGGGGGACAGCACAATGAGCAGTTCTTC. Translation gives CATTYIGGQHNEQFF. The rearrangement links TRBV6-5 to TRBJ2-1, with 7 bases matching TRBD1. The V gene's germline CDR1 is MNHEY and CDR2 SVGAGI. J was trimmed by 5 bases and V by 10 bases; bases with no gene match: 14. This CDR3 spans 15 amino acids.

The chain links TRBV15 to TRBJ2-1, with D unclear. The germline gives CDR1 LNHNV, CDR2 YYDKDF (reference sequence). The ends were cut back, 3 bases at V and 5 bases at J, with 2 bases in the middle. CDR3 size: 11 residues. This CDR3 reads CATSSDNEQFF. In DNA, the CDR3 is TGTGCCACCAGCAGTGACAATGAGCAGTTCTTC.